This T cell receptor (beta chain) is from a study of regulatory T cells in long-lasting Graves disease. Stated time point: newly diagnosed GD, antithyroid drugs for less than 3 months. There was RNA extracted from PBMCs, and the TCR library was made from it. The CDR3 spans 16 residues. Germline lookup yields CDR1 MNHNS and CDR2 SASEGT. J gave up 0 bases and V 7 bases, and 7 bases lay outside the gene matches. Study-wide points: TRBV28, TRBJ1-2 and TRBJ2-5 emerged as the favored segments in persistent disease. Persistent-disease Graves' patients showed less TCR diversity than new cases. Analysis covered peripheral blood alone, not thyroid tissue.

In its sample, this clonotype was seen many times. The antigen remains undetermined. Arm-PCR of CDR3 regions and iRepertoire HTBI primers were used to build TCR beta libraries. From the multiplex PCR reads, TCRdb called clonotypes with MiXCR, one entry per CDR3 protein. The sample contains 200,000 to 250,000 distinct CDR3 sequences, over 20% of which appear only once. The chain combines TRBV6-1 with TRBJ1-5, with 9 bases aligning to TRBD1. Sequencing used peripheral blood mononuclear cells (PBMCs), obtained at new diagnosis, from a patient treated with antithyroid drugs. This TCR was sampled from a female donor with Graves disease. The CDR3: CASNSGQGNSNQPQHF. CDR3 in DNA: TGTGCCAGCAATTCTGGACAGGGGAATAGCAATCAGCCCCAGCATTTT.